The clone carrying this T cell receptor beta chain was seen a few times. This entry is derived from a study of neoadjuvant nivolumab and ipilimumab in lung cancer. The germline V and J ends were trimmed by 0 bases and 5 bases, with 8 bases remaining between them. CDR3 length: 13 amino acids. Per the germline V gene, CDR1 is SGHNT and CDR2 is YYREEE (reference sequence). TCRdb's table, derived via immunoSEQ multiplex PCR, lists solely in-frame clones and lacks some. Counted here are 6,200 or so clones, 65% occurring once; the ten biggest clones make up around 15%. Material: tumor tissue, obtained after neoadjuvant nivolumab, alone or with ipilimumab, at or shortly before surgery. The sequence was collected from an adult with non-small cell lung cancer. V and J are TRBV5-4 and TRBJ2-5; no firm D call. The CDR3 is CASSLVQRETQYF. CDR3 coding DNA: TGTGCCAGCAGCTTGGTCCAGAGGGAGACCCAGTACTTC.